The 6 T cell receptor beta chains below were found in one sample sequenced in a study of radiation and T cells in renal cell carcinoma. This table comes from immunoSEQ multiplex PCR, and its TCRdb copy is limited to in-frame clones, with some not included. This sample has about 150,000 clones, with around 90% found just once. Documented time point: blood 2 weeks post-SBRT. Treatment of the sample: 15 Gy SBRT to primary tumor, nephrectomy 4 weeks later. This sample comprised blood, obtained from a patient whose treatment included radiotherapy and nephrectomy. These receptors all come from a woman aged 45 to 65 with renal cell carcinoma.

This chain links TRBV6-6 with TRBJ2-2, with no clear D. The CDR3 has 12 residues. The V end lost 6 bases, the J end lost 1 base, and 3 bases lay between the germline ends. The germline gives CDR1 MNHNY, CDR2 SVGAGI (reference sequence). CDR3 amino acids: CASRQNTGELFF. CDR3 nucleotide sequence: TGTGCCAGCAGACAGAACACCGGGGAGCTGTTTTTT.

This clone was counted a few times. This chain uses TRBV2 with TRBJ2-1, with D perhaps TRBD2 (7 bases). The CDR3 is 14 amino acids. CDR1 SNHLY and CDR2 FYNNEI come from the germline V gene. V was pared by 10 bases and J by 0 bases, with 13 bases between. The CDR3 nucleotides are TGTGCCACCGGGGGGCCTCGCTCCTACAATGAGCAGTTCTTC. Translating gives CATGGPRSYNEQFF.

This clone was counted a few times. The CDR3: CASGDGGAGGANEQFF. In DNA form, the CDR3 reads TGTGCCAGTGGGGATGGAGGGGCAGGGGGAGCGAATGAGCAGTTCTTC. The chain is built from TRBV19 and TRBJ2-1, with D possibly TRBD1 on 7 matching bases. V was shortened by 8 bases and J by 7 bases, with 24 bases between the two germline ends. Germline values: CDR1 LNHDA, CDR2 SQIVND (reference sequence). The CDR3 runs to 16 residues.

This chain joins TRBV27 and TRBJ1-4; D gene ambiguous. Trimming removed 6 bases at V and 7 bases at J, with 21 bases between. Germline CDR1 is MNHEY and CDR2 is SMNVEV (reference sequence). CDR3 length: 16 residues. CDR3: CASSRRDERMLEKLFF. The CDR3 DNA sequence: TGTGCCAGCAGCCGTCGGGATGAGAGGATGCTTGAAAAACTGTTTTTT.

This chain connects TRBV18 to TRBJ1-2; D call uncertain. V was shortened by 3 bases and J by 7 bases, with 6 bases between the two germline ends. The CDR3 loop spans 11 amino acids. Germline V CDR1 and CDR2: KGHSH, LQKENI. This CDR3 is CASSPLSGYTF. The CDR3 nucleotides are TGTGCCAGCTCACCGCTAAGTGGCTACACCTTC.

The chain links TRBV7-2 to TRBJ1-2, with D unresolved. V gave up 3 bases and J gave up 2 bases, with 13 bases separating them. The germline V gene encodes CDR1 SGHTA and CDR2 FQGNSA. The CDR3 spans 15 residues. In DNA form, the CDR3 reads TGTGCCAGCAGCTTGGACCCGGGCTCCAACTATGGCTACACCTTC. Translated, it gives CASSLDPGSNYGYTF.